Shown below are 10 T cell receptor beta chains from a single sample sequenced in a study of blood T cell repertoires in COVID-19 (dated by TCRdb to 2018 to 2021). The library was generated by the immunoSEQ multiplex PCR assay. Imported from immuneACCESS, the table was reduced by TCRdb to in-frame sequences with V and J called. These copies leave out some clones; in studies compared against another copy, an unresolved V gene accounts for under half, and the cause of the remainder is not known. This sample lists about 59,000 clones; 70% to 85% were detected once. The biggest ten clones account for roughly 9.8% of the sample. The source material was peripheral blood. The receptor set was obtained from a human donor in a cohort sampled during active COVID-19.

The genes are TRBV7-9 and TRBJ2-2, with 7 positions matching TRBD1. The CDR3 loop spans 14 amino acids. V lost 5 bases and J lost 3; bases outside the gene matches: 3. CDR1 and CDR2 from the germline V gene are SEHNR and FQNEAQ (reference sequence). CDR3 nucleotides: TGTGCCAGCAGCCGGGACAGCCACACCGGGGAGCTGTTTTTT. Encoded protein: CASSRDSHTGELFF.

This clone has a single count. The genes are TRBV6-5 and TRBJ2-3, with D possibly TRBD2 on 5 matching bases. This CDR3 region has 14 residues. CDR1 is MNHEY, CDR2 SVGAGI, per germline. V lost 2 bases, J lost 2 bases, and 8 bases lay in between. As DNA, the CDR3 is TGTGCCAGCAGTTACGGGGAGACCACAGATACGCAGTATTTT. It yields the protein CASSYGETTDTQYF.

The rearrangement uses TRBV2 and TRBJ2-7, with D possibly being TRBD2 (6 bases). Between the trimmed V and J ends, which lost 8 bases and 1 base, there was a span of 15 bases. CDR1 is SNHLY and CDR2 is FYNNEI in the germline V gene. There are 14 residues in the CDR3. The CDR3 here is CASSFLAESYEQYF. Written as DNA, the CDR3 is TGTGCCAGCTCCTTTTTAGCGGAATCCTACGAGCAGTACTTC.

The V gene is TRBV19, the J gene TRBJ2-7; 7 nucleotides match TRBD1. CDR1 LNHDA and CDR2 SQIVND come from the germline V gene (reference sequence). The CDR3 extends over 15 amino acids. J lost 1 base, V lost 8 bases, and 11 bases had no gene match. This CDR3 is CASSIETGLSYEQYF. The CDR3 nucleotides are TGTGCCAGTTCTATCGAGACAGGGTTGTCCTACGAGCAGTACTTC.

This chain links TRBV6-5 with TRBJ2-7; possibly TRBD2 for D (5 bases). The V gene lost 6 bases and the J gene lost 1 base, with 13 bases spanning the gap. Germline V CDR1 and CDR2: MNHEY, SVGAGI. CDR3 length equals 14 residues. In DNA form, the CDR3 reads TGTGCCAGCAGCCATACTAGTAAATCCTACGAGCAGTACTTC. This sequence encodes CASSHTSKSYEQYF.

The chain links TRBV23-1 to TRBJ2-5; perhaps TRBD2 as D (6 bases). TRBV23-1 is an ORF; its function is uncertain. Trimming removed 4 bases from V and 4 bases from J, with 19 bases in between. The CDR3 totals 16 residues. CDR3 in amino acids: CASSRGSQEGRETQYF. In nucleotides, the CDR3 is TGCGCCAGCAGTCGGGGAAGTCAGGAGGGGAGAGAGACCCAGTACTTC.

The V and J genes are TRBV21-1 and TRBJ2-2; the table's D call, TRBD2, has no DNA check behind it. TRBV21-1 is shown as a pseudogene. The CDR3 spans 18 residues. CDR3 amino acids: CASSKWIGGRENTGELFF. The CDR3 region has the DNA TGTGCCAGCAGCAAATGGATTGGGGGGAGGGAGAACACCGGGGAGCTGTTTTTT.

The chain carries TRBV27 and TRBJ2-2; tentatively, D is TRBD1 (6 bases). The V gene's germline CDR1 is MNHEY and CDR2 SMNVEV (reference sequence). CDR3 length equals 15 residues. V gave up 7 bases and J gave up 5 bases, with 17 bases separating them. CDR3 loop: CASNYRETVTGELFF. The CDR3 DNA follows: TGTGCCAGCAATTACAGGGAGACTGTAACCGGGGAGCTGTTTTTT.

The rearrangement uses TRBV5-1 and TRBJ2-1; D is unresolved. CDR1 is SGHRS and CDR2 is YFSETQ in the germline V gene. V was trimmed by 0 bases and J by 2 bases, leaving 12 bases between them. The CDR3 totals 16 residues. The CDR3 here is CASSLDSGPPYNEQFF. The CDR3 nucleotides read TGCGCCAGCAGCTTGGACAGTGGGCCTCCCTACAATGAGCAGTTCTTC.

J is TRBJ1-2 and V is TRBV6-5; a possible D gene is TRBD1 (5 bases). The CDR3 is 14 residues long. Germline V lookup: CDR1 MNHEY, CDR2 SVGAGI. Trimming took off 6 bases at V and 4 bases at J, with 15 bases between the two ends. CDR3 bases: TGTGCCAGCAGGGGGGTGGGACTGGCCTATGGCTACACCTTC. It yields the protein CASRGVGLAYGYTF.